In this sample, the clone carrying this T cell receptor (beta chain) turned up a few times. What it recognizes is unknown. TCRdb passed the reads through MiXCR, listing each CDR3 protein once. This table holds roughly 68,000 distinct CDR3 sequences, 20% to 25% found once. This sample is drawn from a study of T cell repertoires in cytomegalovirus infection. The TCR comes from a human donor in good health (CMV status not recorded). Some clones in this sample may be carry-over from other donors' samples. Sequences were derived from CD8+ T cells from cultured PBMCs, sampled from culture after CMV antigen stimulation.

The CDR3 nucleotides read TGTGCCAGCAGCTCGCGACCCTTGGGGGAACTACATACGCAGTATTTT. Its translation is CASSSRPLGELHTQYF. V gene TRBV7-2 combines with J gene TRBJ2-3; D may be TRBD1 or TRBD2 (5 bases each). This CDR3 contains 16 residues. V was trimmed by 4 bases and J by 7 bases, leaving 21 bases between them. Germline assignment: CDR1 SGHTA and CDR2 FQGNSA.